Below are 22 T cell receptor beta chains sequenced from a single sample in a study of response to subunit inactivated influenza vaccine. One entry per CDR3 protein, called by TCRdb with MiXCR from the RT-PCR reads. The data show roughly 180,000 distinct CDR3 sequences, approximately 9.2% seen once. The sequenced sample was non-naive T cells sorted from PBMCs, obtained on the day of vaccination. The receptors shown here come from a man aged 50 to 59 who received an inactivated influenza vaccine.

This clonotype has just a few counts. The chain combines TRBV20-1 with TRBJ2-1; D gene uncertain. Germline loops: CDR1 DFQATT, CDR2 SNEGSKA (reference sequence). The CDR3 is 12 residues long. V lost 7 bases and J lost 6, with 13 bases in between. CDR3 sequence reads: CSVRLKGNEQFF. CDR3 DNA: TGCAGTGTTCGTCTAAAGGGCAATGAGCAGTTCTTC.

This clonotype was counted many times. The chain is built from TRBV19 and TRBJ2-4; D is perhaps TRBD2 (6 bases). This CDR3 contains 15 residues. V was pared by 4 bases and J by 7 bases, with 17 bases between. The germline V gene has CDR1 LNHDA and CDR2 SQIVND (reference sequence). The CDR3: CASSNPGTLGNIQYF. CDR3 sequence (DNA): TGTGCCAGTAGTAACCCAGGGACTCTGGGGAACATTCAGTACTTC.

This clonotype was seen at least ten times. This chain uses TRBV28 with TRBJ2-7; TRBD2 agrees at 12 bases. The V and J ends lost 4 bases and 1 base, in that order; junction bases with no gene match: 14. The V gene's germline CDR1 is MDHEN and CDR2 SYDVKM. The CDR3 extends over 19 amino acids. CDR3 nucleotide sequence: TGTGCCAGCAGTTCGCGCCCGGGACTAGCGGGCCCTTTATCCTACGAGCAGTACTTC. It encodes CASSSRPGLAGPLSYEQYF.

The rearrangement joins TRBV6-2 or TRBV6-3 to TRBJ2-4, with D possibly being TRBD2 (6 bases). Deletions cut 8 bases from V and 0 bases from J, with 14 bases between. Looked up from germline, CDR1 is MNHEY and CDR2 is SVGEGT. The CDR3 consists of 15 residues. CDR3 sequence: CASRSSVIAKNIQYF. CDR3 coding DNA: TGTGCCAGCCGATCTAGCGTAATAGCCAAAAACATTCAGTACTTC.

Many counts were recorded for this clonotype. The J gene is TRBJ2-7, the V gene TRBV20-1; D is undetermined. V was clipped by 4 bases and J by 0 bases, with 13 bases between them. CDR3 length: 14 amino acids. Germline V lookup: CDR1 DFQATT, CDR2 SNEGSKA (reference sequence). The DNA for the CDR3 is TGCAGTGCTACCATAGCACGGAGCTCCTACGAGCAGTACTTC. It is translated as CSATIARSSYEQYF.

This clonotype was counted only a few times. The genes are TRBV11-2 and TRBJ1-1, with D perhaps TRBD1 (6 bases). The CDR3 is made up of 17 amino acids. Germline V gene lookup returns CDR1 SGHAT and CDR2 FQNNGV. V shed 4 bases and J shed 5 bases, with 23 bases lying between them. CDR3 in DNA: TGTGCCAGCAGCTCTAGAGGTGGGAACGTGAGGGGGACTGAAGCTTTCTTT. This encodes CASSSRGGNVRGTEAFF.

This clonotype was detected only a few times. The genes are TRBV7-2 and TRBJ1-4, with a possible D match to TRBD1 (5 bases). Trimming cost V 5 bases and J 4 bases, with 14 bases left between them. CDR1 is SGHTA and CDR2 is FQGNSA in the germline V gene. The CDR3 has 15 residues. CDR3 sequence: CASSPQQEVNEKLFF. DNA of the CDR3: TGTGCCAGCAGCCCCCAACAGGAAGTTAATGAAAAACTGTTTTTT. Filled out from reference TRBV7-2 and TRBJ1-4, the complete variable domain reads GAGVSQSPSNKVTEKGKDVELRCDPISGHTALYWYRQSLGQGLEFLIYFQGNSAPDKSGLPSDRFSAERTGGSVSTLTIQRTQQEDSAVYLCASSPQQEVNEKLFFGSGTQLSVL.

V gene TRBV27 combines with J gene TRBJ1-5, with D possibly matching TRBD1 (6 bases). Between the trimmed V and J ends, which lost 5 bases and 4 bases, there was a span of 12 bases. From germline, CDR1 is MNHEY and CDR2 SMNVEV (reference sequence). The CDR3 has 14 residues. CDR3 sequence reads: CASSLDRTNQPQHF. The CDR3 DNA reads TGTGCCAGCAGTCTTGACAGGACTAATCAGCCCCAGCATTTT.

Only a few counts were recorded for this clonotype. This rearrangement joins TRBV6-2 or TRBV6-3 to TRBJ2-3, with D uncertain. Trimming took 8 bases from V and 2 from J, leaving 14 bases between them. This CDR3 is built from 14 residues. Germline lookup yields CDR1 MNHEY and CDR2 SVGEGT. The CDR3 spells CASRPAGATDTQYF. DNA of the CDR3: TGTGCCAGCCGTCCCGCCGGCGCCACAGATACGCAGTATTTT.

The chain joins TRBV4-3 to TRBJ1-6, with 8 bases that match TRBD1. Germline V gene sequence: CDR1 LGHNA, CDR2 YSLEER. V gave up 0 bases and J gave up 7 bases; unmatched junction bases: 5. This CDR3 is built from 16 residues. CDR3 sequence (DNA): TGCGCCAGCAGCCAAGATCCAACAGGGGGAAATTCACCCCTCCACTTT. It codes for CASSQDPTGGNSPLHF.

This clonotype was counted many times. This sequence joins TRBV6-1 and TRBJ1-1; D is uncertain. V was shortened by 3 bases and J by 1 base, with 12 bases between the two germline ends. This CDR3 is 15 amino acids long. Germline V gene sequence: CDR1 MNHNS, CDR2 SASEGT. CDR3 coding DNA: TGTGCCAGCAGTGATCGTGGCAGGAGGAACACTGAAGCTTTCTTT. It yields the protein CASSDRGRRNTEAFF.

In this sample, this clonotype turned up a few times. The CDR3 DNA sequence: TGTGCCAGCTCAGGGACTAGCGGGAGAGAGACCCAGTACTTC. This codes for CASSGTSGRETQYF. The chain is built from TRBV18 and TRBJ2-5; the match to TRBD2 covers 14 bases. The CDR3 totals 14 residues. V lost 5 bases to trimming and J lost 4 bases; unmatched junction nucleotides: 0. Germline CDR1 and CDR2: KGHSH and LQKENI.

The chain recombines TRBV29-1 with TRBJ1-2; 8 bases align to TRBD1. The germline V gene encodes CDR1 SQVTM and CDR2 ANQGSEA. V trimming: 5 bases; J trimming: 2 bases; junction bases outside the gene matches: 10. The CDR3 extends over 15 amino acids. The CDR3 loop reads CSVRSTGGRNYGYTF. In nucleotides, the CDR3 is TGCAGCGTTAGATCTACAGGGGGGCGAAACTATGGCTACACCTTC.

This clonotype was picked up many times. The chain combines TRBV5-1 with TRBJ1-1; D gene unclear. The V gene's germline CDR1 is SGHRS and CDR2 YFSETQ. This CDR3 has 15 amino acids. V lost 0 bases and J 6 bases, leaving 15 bases between the germline ends. CDR3 loop: CASSLGRARGSEAFF. CDR3 DNA sequence: TGCGCCAGCAGCTTGGGGCGGGCAAGAGGCTCTGAAGCTTTCTTT.

V gene TRBV3-1 combines with J gene TRBJ1-5; D gene uncertain. V was shortened by 4 bases and J by 1 base, with 8 bases between the two germline ends. Germline loops: CDR1 LGHDT, CDR2 YNNKEL (reference sequence). The CDR3 has 14 residues. CDR3 sequence: CASSPPDSNQPQHF. Here the CDR3 DNA reads TGTGCCAGCAGCCCGCCGGACAGCAATCAGCCCCAGCATTTT.

The chain is built from TRBV5-6 and TRBJ2-1; 11 bases line up with TRBD2. J lost 5 bases, V lost 2 bases, and 3 bases had no gene match. The CDR3 is made up of 15 amino acids. From germline, CDR1 is SGHDT and CDR2 YYEEEE. The CDR3: CASSFGTSGNNEQFF. The CDR3 coding sequence is TGTGCCAGCAGCTTCGGGACTAGCGGAAACAATGAGCAGTTCTTC.

This clonotype was recorded at least ten times. This chain joins TRBV7-2 and TRBJ2-1; D might be TRBD2 (6 bases). The germline gives CDR1 SGHTA, CDR2 FQGNSA. CDR3 length: 14 amino acids. Trimming took off 5 bases at V and 4 bases at J, with 12 bases between the two ends. CDR3 protein: CASSAGRSYNEQFF. Written as DNA, the CDR3 is TGTGCCAGCAGCGCGGGACGGAGTTACAATGAGCAGTTCTTC. The entire variable domain, with the rest obtained from reference TRBV7-2 and TRBJ2-1, is as follows: GAGVSQSPSNKVTEKGKDVELRCDPISGHTALYWYRQSLGQGLEFLIYFQGNSAPDKSGLPSDRFSAERTGGSVSTLTIQRTQQEDSAVYLCASSAGRSYNEQFFGPGTRLTVL.

This clonotype has a handful of counts. The chain joins TRBV24-1 to TRBJ1-1; 7 nucleotides align to TRBD1. The CDR3 spans 12 residues. The trim removed 7 bases at V and 5 bases at J, leaving 3 bases unmatched. Looked up from germline, CDR1 is KGHDR and CDR2 is SFDVKD. CDR3 bases: TGTGCCACCAGAGGGGGCGAGACTGAAGCTTTCTTT. It encodes CATRGGETEAFF.

The sample holds many counts of this clonotype. V and J are TRBV15 and TRBJ2-7; D is possibly TRBD2 (6 bases). V was clipped by 0 bases and J by 4 bases, with 7 bases between them. This CDR3 is built from 13 residues. Germline V gene lookup returns CDR1 LNHNV and CDR2 YYDKDF (reference sequence). The CDR3 nucleotides are TGTGCCACCAGCAGAGATAGCGGTTACGAGCAGTACTTC. This encodes CATSRDSGYEQYF.

This clonotype showed up many times. CDR3 sequence: CASSTDRSKEQYF. The CDR3 DNA sequence: TGCGCCAGCAGCACGGACAGATCTAAAGAGCAGTACTTC. The rearrangement joins TRBV5-1 to TRBJ2-7, with a possible D match to TRBD1 (6 bases). The V end was cut by 4 bases, the J end by 7 bases, with 15 bases between. Per germline, CDR1 SGHRS and CDR2 YFSETQ. The CDR3 has 13 residues.

This clonotype was detected ten times or more. This chain joins TRBV12-3 or TRBV12-4 and TRBJ2-7, with D hard to call. V shed 2 bases and J shed 5 bases, with 4 bases lying between them. The CDR3 extends over 11 amino acids. The CDR3 DNA follows: TGTGCCAGCAGTTTAAGACACGAGCAGTACTTC. Protein sequence: CASSLRHEQYF.

In this sample, this clonotype turned up many times. This chain uses TRBV29-1 with TRBJ2-1; a possible D gene is TRBD1 (6 bases). This CDR3 is built from 11 residues. Germline V gene data show CDR1 as SQVTM and CDR2 as ANQGSEA. V lost 8 bases to trimming and J lost 7 bases, with 12 bases between them. CDR3 bases: TGCAGCCCTGGGGGCCAAAATGAGCAGTTCTTC. Translated: CSPGGQNEQFF.